This T cell receptor beta chain was sequenced during a study of blood T cell repertoires in COVID-19. Study-wide background: The samples span acute and convalescent COVID-19 from the United States, Italy and Spain.

The repertoire was sequenced with immunoSEQ multiplex PCR; TCRdb's copy has only in-frame clones and lacks some. The sample lists about 310,000 clones; around 89% were seen once. The V end was cut by 6 bases, the J end by 5 bases, with 16 bases between. Germline V gives CDR1 MNHEY, CDR2 SMNVEV (reference sequence). The CDR3 consists of 14 residues. Participants were aged about 18 to 100 years, lived in about 26 US areas, and enrolled virtually. Participant-given clinical history determined each cohort assignment. The rearrangement uses TRBV27 and TRBJ1-2; a weak D match, TRBD1 (5 bases). Specimen: PBMCs or T cells enriched from blood (not recorded which). The TCR was taken from a woman between 18 and 29 years old with acute COVID-19. The CDR3: CASRLGPGDYGYTF. DNA for the CDR3: TGTGCCAGCAGGCTGGGTCCGGGGGATTATGGCTACACCTTC.